The 14 T cell receptor beta chains given below trace back to one sample, sequenced in a study of blood T cells in healthy people across ages. Next came a second PCR, run for about 7 to 12 cycles, which used a sample-barcoded 5' primer along with a J-beta primer mix. MiXCR, applied by TCRdb to the 5' RACE reads, yields one record per CDR3 protein. The data show 600,000 to 850,000 distinct CDR3 sequences, 43% seen once. The source material was blood. These receptors came from a woman in her sixties or seventies in good health.

The V and J genes are TRBV4-1 and TRBJ2-2; 9 nucleotides agree with TRBD2. From germline, CDR1 is MGHRA and CDR2 YSYEKL. The ends lost 1 base at V and 0 bases at J; junction bases unmatched: 12. This CDR3 is 20 amino acids long. CDR3 nucleotides: TGCGCCAGCAGCCAAGGGCCCCTTAAACTAGCGGGTTCGAACACCGGGGAGCTGTTTTTT. This gives the protein CASSQGPLKLAGSNTGELFF.

The chain uses TRBV7-9 and TRBJ2-5; D is possibly TRBD2 (5 bases). Germline V gene data show CDR1 as SEHNR and CDR2 as FQNEAQ (reference sequence). CDR3 length: 13 residues. The ends were cut back, 2 bases at V and 4 bases at J, with 8 bases in the middle. CDR3 DNA sequence: TGTGCCAGCAGCTTAACCGGGATAGAGACCCAGTACTTC. It codes for CASSLTGIETQYF. Together with reference TRBV7-9 and TRBJ2-5, the CDR3 gives the full variable domain: DTGVSQNPRHKITKRGQNVTFRCDPISEHNRLYWYRQTLGQGPEFLTYFQNEAQLEKSRLLSDRFSAERPKGSFSTLEIQRTEQGDSAMYLCASSLTGIETQYFGPGTRLLVL.

This clonotype was found a few times. The J gene is TRBJ2-2, the V gene TRBV29-1; TRBD1 matches at 8 bases. The V segment lost 7 bases and the J segment 4 bases; nucleotides outside the gene matches: 5. This CDR3 is built from 13 residues. Per germline, CDR1 SQVTM and CDR2 ANQGSEA. CDR3 region: CSARQGSTGELFF. CDR3 nucleotides: TGCAGCGCCCGACAGGGGAGCACCGGGGAGCTGTTTTTT.

This clonotype was counted a single time. The genes are TRBV7-2 and TRBJ1-1; D gene unclear. CDR1 is SGHTA and CDR2 is FQGNSA in the germline V gene. Trimming took off 4 bases at V and 6 bases at J, with 12 bases between the two ends. The length of the CDR3 is 13 residues. The CDR3: CASSSGVLPEAFF. The CDR3 bases are TGTGCCAGCAGCTCCGGGGTACTCCCTGAAGCTTTCTTT.

The chain carries TRBV7-3 and TRBJ2-1; D unresolved. CDR3 length equals 14 residues. Trimming removed 5 bases from V and 2 bases from J, with 10 bases in between. The germline V gene has CDR1 SGHTA and CDR2 FQGTGA. CDR3 protein: CASSRTAPYNEQFF. The CDR3 DNA is TGTGCCAGCAGCAGGACCGCCCCCTACAATGAGCAGTTCTTC.

This chain joins TRBV5-1 and TRBJ2-5; the D gene is possibly TRBD1 (5 bases). The DNA end favors TRBJ2-1, so the J call may be wrong. Germline assignment: CDR1 SGHRS and CDR2 YFSETQ. CDR3 length: 14 amino acids. CDR3 amino acids: CASSLGDSQETQFF. CDR3 bases: TGCGCCAGCAGCTTAGGAGACAGCCAAGAGACCCAGTTCTTC.

The rearrangement joins TRBV3-1 to TRBJ2-5; no clear D. The V and J ends lost 11 bases and 5 bases respectively, with 15 bases between them. This CDR3 has 12 amino acids. From germline, CDR1 is LGHDT and CDR2 YNNKEL (reference sequence). CDR3 sequence reads: CAASSAGETQYF. CDR3 DNA: TGTGCCGCCAGCAGCGCCGGGGAGACCCAGTACTTC.

The gene calls are TRBV5-6 and TRBJ1-5, with D hard to call. The V end lost 4 bases, the J end lost 4 bases, and 9 bases lay between the germline ends. CDR3 length: 13 residues. Germline lookup yields CDR1 SGHDT and CDR2 YYEEEE. CDR3 residues: CASSGGQNQPQHF. CDR3 DNA sequence: TGTGCCAGCAGCGGAGGCCAAAATCAGCCCCAGCATTTT.

The chain uses TRBV12-3 or TRBV12-4 and TRBJ1-6, with 9 bases matching TRBD1. The CDR3 consists of 17 residues. V was clipped by 6 bases and J by 0 bases; unmatched bases: 6. CDR3 sequence: CASSTRQGGSYNSPLHF. Written as DNA, the CDR3 is TGTGCCAGCAGCACCCGACAGGGGGGCTCCTATAATTCACCCCTCCACTTT.

V usage is TRBV7-9 and J usage is TRBJ1-1; 7 nucleotides match TRBD1. Trimming removed 5 bases from V and 10 bases from J; junction bases left unmatched: 7. Germline CDR1 and CDR2: SEHNR and FQNEAQ (reference sequence). This CDR3 comprises 12 residues. The CDR3 sequence is CASSLTGPGAFF. DNA for the CDR3: TGTGCCAGCAGCCTGACAGGGCCGGGAGCTTTCTTT.

This clonotype was counted at least ten times. The V and J genes are TRBV20-1 and TRBJ2-7; no clear D. The germline V gene encodes CDR1 DFQATT and CDR2 SNEGSKA (reference sequence). The CDR3 is made up of 13 amino acids. The CDR3, as DNA: TGCAGCGGGTGCCCGGTGGGGTCCTACGAGCAGTACTTC. It specifies CSGCPVGSYEQYF.

The gene calls are TRBV4-2 and TRBJ1-3, with D possibly being TRBD1 (5 bases). The CDR3 runs to 16 residues. V was cut by 3 bases and J by 0 bases, with 12 bases left in between. Per the germline V gene, CDR1 is LGHNA and CDR2 is YNFKEQ. The CDR3 coding sequence is TGTGCCAGCAGCCAGGACCAGGGAAACTCTGGAAACACCATATATTTT. Protein product: CASSQDQGNSGNTIYF.

This clonotype was found a few times. The chain combines TRBV7-9 with TRBJ2-6; 10 nucleotides match TRBD1. This CDR3 has 17 residues. Germline CDR1 reads SEHNR; CDR2 reads FQNEAQ (reference sequence). V shed 4 bases and J 3 bases; nucleotides not matched to a gene: 6. For the CDR3, the DNA is TGTGCCAGCAGCTATACGACAGGGGGCCTTGGGGCCAACGTCCTGACTTTC. Its protein product is CASSYTTGGLGANVLTF.

This clonotype has more than one count but fewer than ten. The V and J genes are TRBV11-1 and TRBJ2-1; D gene unclear. Germline loops: CDR1 SGHAT, CDR2 FQDESV (reference sequence). V was trimmed by 4 bases and J by 6 bases, leaving 7 bases between them. This CDR3 has 12 residues. The CDR3 DNA reads TGTGCCAGCAGCTCCTCGTCCAATGAGCAGTTCTTC. Residues: CASSSSSNEQFF.